This paragraph reports one T cell receptor beta chain. Its antigen remains unknown. This sample is part of a study of T cell responses to AZD1222 COVID-19 vaccine. Study results and limitations: Unmutated variant regions reportedly attract nearly half of all spike-specific TCRs.

Only in-frame clones appear in the TCRdb table, and some are missing; sequencing was by immunoSEQ multiplex PCR. The sample holds some 86,000 clones, roughly nine tenths seen once. Trimming took off 1 base at V and 0 bases at J, with 8 bases between the two ends. Germline V gene data show CDR1 as KGHDR and CDR2 as SFDVKD. The CDR3 is made up of 16 amino acids. This TCR came from an adult who received the AZD1222 COVID-19 vaccine. Source: peripheral blood, taken 28 days after the second AZD1222 dose. The J gene is TRBJ2-2, the V gene TRBV24-1; D may match TRBD1 or TRBD2 (5 bases each). The CDR3 nucleotides read TGTGCCACCAGTGATTTCGGGGCGCCGAACACCGGGGAGCTGTTTTTT. Translating gives CATSDFGAPNTGELFF.